This TCR beta chain is from a study of shared T cell receptors in the human thymus (dated by TCRdb to about 2021). As for the study more broadly: The study examined how self-reactive, shared T-cell receptor alpha chains are generated in the human thymus.

Ends trimmed: V by 2 bases, J by 4 bases; bases unmatched to a gene: 13. Looking up the germline V gene yields CDR1 SQVTM and CDR2 ANQGSEA. The CDR3 runs 16 amino acids, cysteine and phenylalanine included. Only the CDR3 region is kept as DNA, spanning 48 bases read in frame from base 1. Remarks on this clone: The antigen it recognizes is unknown. Qualities for individual bases were not recorded, and no much larger clone is one base off.

Library prep was done by the immunoSEQ multiplex PCR assay. Entries here come from immuneACCESS through TCRdb and include only in-frame sequences with V and J called. Some clones fail to appear in such tables; in the studies checked, an unresolved V gene covers under half of the shortfall, and the cause of the remainder is unknown. The sample yields some 400,000 clones; 85% to 95% were counted once. Approximately 0.02% of the sample belongs to the ten largest clones. The sequenced material came from thymocytes. The receptor was isolated from a human donor. The chain is assembled from TRBV29-1 and TRBJ1-1, with 7 middle bases fitting TRBD1. The CDR3 is CSVETPSGQEGTEAFF. In nucleotides, the sequence is TGCAGCGTTGAAACACCATCTGGACAGGAGGGCACTGAAGCTTTCTTT.